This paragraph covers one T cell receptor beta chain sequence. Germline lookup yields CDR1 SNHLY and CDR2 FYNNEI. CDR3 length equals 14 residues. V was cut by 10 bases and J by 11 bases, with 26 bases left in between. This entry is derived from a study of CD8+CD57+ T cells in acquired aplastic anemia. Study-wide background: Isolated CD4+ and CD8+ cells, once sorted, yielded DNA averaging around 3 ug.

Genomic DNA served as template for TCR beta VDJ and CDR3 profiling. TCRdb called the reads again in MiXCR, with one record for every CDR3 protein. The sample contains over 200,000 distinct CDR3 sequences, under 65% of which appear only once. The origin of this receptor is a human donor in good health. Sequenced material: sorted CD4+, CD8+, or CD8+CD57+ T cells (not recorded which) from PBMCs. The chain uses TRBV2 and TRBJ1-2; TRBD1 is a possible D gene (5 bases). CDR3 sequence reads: CATSKDRARVGYTF. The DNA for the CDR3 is TGTGCCACCAGCAAAGACCGGGCCAGGGTAGGGTACACCTTC.